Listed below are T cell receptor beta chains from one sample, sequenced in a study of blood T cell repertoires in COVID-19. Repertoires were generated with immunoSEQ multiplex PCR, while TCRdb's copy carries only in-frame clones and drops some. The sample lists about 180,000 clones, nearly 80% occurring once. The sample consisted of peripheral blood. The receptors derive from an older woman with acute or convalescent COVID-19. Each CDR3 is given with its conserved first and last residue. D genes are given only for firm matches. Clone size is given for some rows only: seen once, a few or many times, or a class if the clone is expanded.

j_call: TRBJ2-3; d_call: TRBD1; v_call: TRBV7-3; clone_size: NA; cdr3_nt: TGTGCCAGCAGCTTAAGGGGACAGCCCACAGATACGCAGTATTTT; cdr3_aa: CASSLRGQPTDTQYF
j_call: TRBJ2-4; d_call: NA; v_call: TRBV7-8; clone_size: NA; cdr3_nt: TGTGCCAGCAGCTTAAGACGACAGAGAGCCAAAAACATTCAGTACTTC; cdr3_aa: CASSLRRQRAKNIQYF
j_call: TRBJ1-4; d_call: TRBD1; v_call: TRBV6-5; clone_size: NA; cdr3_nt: TGTGCCAGAACAGGGGAATCGGGATCTAATGAAAAACTGTTTTTT; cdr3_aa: CARTGESGSNEKLFF
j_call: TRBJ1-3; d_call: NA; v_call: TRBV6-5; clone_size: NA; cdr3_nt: TGTGCCAGCAGTAAGACAGTCGCCTCTGGAAACACCATATATTTT; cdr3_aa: CASSKTVASGNTIYF
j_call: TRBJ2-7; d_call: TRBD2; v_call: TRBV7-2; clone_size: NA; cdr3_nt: TGTGCCAGCAGCTTCGAAGCGGGAGCAATACCGTACGAGCAGTACTTC; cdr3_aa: CASSFEAGAIPYEQYF
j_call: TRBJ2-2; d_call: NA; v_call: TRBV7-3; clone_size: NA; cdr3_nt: TGTGCCAGCAGCACGGACATTTTAACCGGGGAGCTGTTTTTT; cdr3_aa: CASSTDILTGELFF
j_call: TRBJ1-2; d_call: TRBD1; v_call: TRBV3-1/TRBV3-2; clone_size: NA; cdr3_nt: TGTGCCAGCAGCCGCGCAGACAGGGTTCAGGGCTACACCTTC; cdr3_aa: CASSRADRVQGYTF
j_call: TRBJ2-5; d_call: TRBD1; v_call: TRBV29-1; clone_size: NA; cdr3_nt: TGCAGCGTCGGGACAGGGCTGGAGACCCAGTACTTC; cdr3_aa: CSVGTGLETQYF
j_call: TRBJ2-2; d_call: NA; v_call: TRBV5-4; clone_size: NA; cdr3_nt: TGTGCCAGCAGCGTGCCCGGGACACACACCGGGGAGCTGTTTTTT; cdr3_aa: CASSVPGTHTGELFF
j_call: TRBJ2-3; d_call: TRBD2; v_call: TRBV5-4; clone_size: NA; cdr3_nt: TGTGCCAGCAGCTTAGCGGGGGCAGATACGCAGTATTTT; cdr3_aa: CASSLAGADTQYF
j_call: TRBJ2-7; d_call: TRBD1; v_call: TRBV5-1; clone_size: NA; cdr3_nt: TGCGCCAGCAGCTTAACCGGGACAGGCTCGGGCGAGCAGTACTTC; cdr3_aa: CASSLTGTGSGEQYF
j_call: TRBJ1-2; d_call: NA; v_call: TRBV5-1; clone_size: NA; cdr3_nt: TGCGCCAGCAGCTTAGATGGACACGAAAACTATGGCTACACCTTC; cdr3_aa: CASSLDGHENYGYTF
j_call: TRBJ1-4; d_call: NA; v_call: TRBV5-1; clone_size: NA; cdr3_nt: TGCGCCAGCAGCTTGGGGCAGTTGGAGGGGAATGAAAAACTGTTTTTT; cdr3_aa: CASSLGQLEGNEKLFF
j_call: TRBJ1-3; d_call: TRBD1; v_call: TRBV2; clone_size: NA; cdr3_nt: TGTGCCAGCAGTCCCAGGGGGCTGAACCCGTTGTCGGCAAAATATTCTGGAAACACCATATATTTT; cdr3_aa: CASSPRGLNPLSAKYSGNTIYF
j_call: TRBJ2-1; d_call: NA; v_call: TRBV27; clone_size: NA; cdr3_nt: TGTGCCAGCAGTTTCCGCCCTACCCCTTACGATGAGCAGTTCTTC; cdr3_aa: CASSFRPTPYDEQFF
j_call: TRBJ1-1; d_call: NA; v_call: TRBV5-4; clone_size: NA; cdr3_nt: TGTGCCAGCAGCTTGGACCTCCCCTACAGGGAGACTGAAGCTTTCTTT; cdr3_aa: CASSLDLPYRETEAFF
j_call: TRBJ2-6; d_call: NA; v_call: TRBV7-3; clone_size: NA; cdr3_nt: TGTGCCAGCAGCTCCCTTCCCTCTGGGGCCAACGTCCTGACTTTC; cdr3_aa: CASSSLPSGANVLTF
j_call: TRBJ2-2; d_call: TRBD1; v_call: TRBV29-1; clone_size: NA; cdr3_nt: TGCAGCGCTCGGGACAGGTACGGGGAGCTGTTTTTT; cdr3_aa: CSARDRYGELFF
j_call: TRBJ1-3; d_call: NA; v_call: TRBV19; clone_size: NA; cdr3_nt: TGTGCCAGTAGTAAGCTATCTAACTCTGGAAACACCATATATTTT; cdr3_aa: CASSKLSNSGNTIYF
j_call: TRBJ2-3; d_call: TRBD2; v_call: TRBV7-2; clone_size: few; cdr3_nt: TGTGCCAGCAGCCACTACTCAGTAGCGGGAGGACGCACAGATACGCAGTATTTT; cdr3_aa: CASSHYSVAGGRTDTQYF
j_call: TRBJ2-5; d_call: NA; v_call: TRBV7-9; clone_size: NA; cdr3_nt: TGTGCCAGCAGCCCGGGTGGCGTCGGAGAGACCCAGTACTTC; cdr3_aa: CASSPGGVGETQYF
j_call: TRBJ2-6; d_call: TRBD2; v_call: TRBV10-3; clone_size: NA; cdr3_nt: TGTGCCATCAGTGAGTGGGGTAGCGGGACCTCTGGGGCCAACGTCCTGACTTTC; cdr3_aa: CAISEWGSGTSGANVLTF
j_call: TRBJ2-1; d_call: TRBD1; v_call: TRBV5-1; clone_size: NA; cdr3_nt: TGCGCCAGCAGCCCGACAGGGGAACAATACAATGAGCAGTTCTTC; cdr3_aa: CASSPTGEQYNEQFF
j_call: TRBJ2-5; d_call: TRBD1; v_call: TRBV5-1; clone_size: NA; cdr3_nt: TGCGCCAGCAGCCTGACGACAGGGGAGGTCGAGACCCAGTACTTC; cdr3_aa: CASSLTTGEVETQYF
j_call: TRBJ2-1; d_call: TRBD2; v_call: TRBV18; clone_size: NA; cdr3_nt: TGTGCCAGCTCACCCCTGACTCGTGAGCGGGAGGGGCAGTTCTTC; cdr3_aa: CASSPLTREREGQFF
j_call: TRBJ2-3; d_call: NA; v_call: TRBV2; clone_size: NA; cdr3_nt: TGTGCCAGCCCTTACACAGATACGCAGTATTTT; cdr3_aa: CASPYTDTQYF
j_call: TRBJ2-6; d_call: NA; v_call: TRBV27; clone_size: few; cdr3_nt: TGTGCCAGCAGTTTCCGGTCCCCTTCCTCTGGGGCCAACGTCCTGACTTTC; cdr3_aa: CASSFRSPSSGANVLTF
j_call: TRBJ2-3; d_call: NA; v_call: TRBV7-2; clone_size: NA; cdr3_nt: TGTGCCAGCAGCCCTCGGAGGGCCCTACCCACAGATACGCAGTATTTT; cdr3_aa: CASSPRRALPTDTQYF
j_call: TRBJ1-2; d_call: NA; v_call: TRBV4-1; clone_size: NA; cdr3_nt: TGCGCCAGCAGCCAGGGCTTAAAACTTGGCTACACCTTC; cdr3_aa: CASSQGLKLGYTF
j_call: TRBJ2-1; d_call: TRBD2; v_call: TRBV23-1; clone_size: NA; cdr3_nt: TGCGCCAGCAGTCAATCCGGGCACAGGGTAAGGCGGACTAGCGGCTACAATGAGCAGTTCTTC; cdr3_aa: CASSQSGHRVRRTSGYNEQFF
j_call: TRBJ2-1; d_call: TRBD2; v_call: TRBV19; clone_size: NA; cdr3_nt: TGTGCCAGTAGTATGGTGGCAGGCGGTGGGACTAGCGGGTACAATGAGCAGTTCTTC; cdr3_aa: CASSMVAGGGTSGYNEQFF
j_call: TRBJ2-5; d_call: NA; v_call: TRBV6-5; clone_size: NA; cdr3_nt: TGTGCCAGCAACGATCACGCGGAGACCCAGTACTTC; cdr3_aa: CASNDHAETQYF
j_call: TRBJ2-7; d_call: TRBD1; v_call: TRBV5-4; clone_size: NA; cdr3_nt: TGTGCCAGCAGCGCCATGAGACAGGGCCGAACTTCGGCGGCCCAGTACTTC; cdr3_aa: CASSAMRQGRTSAAQYF
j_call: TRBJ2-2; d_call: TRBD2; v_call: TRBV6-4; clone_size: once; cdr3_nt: TGTGCCAGCAGTGGTCTCCTAGCGGGGGTGGGATGCGCCGGGGAGCTGTTTTTT; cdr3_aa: CASSGLLAGVGCAGELFF
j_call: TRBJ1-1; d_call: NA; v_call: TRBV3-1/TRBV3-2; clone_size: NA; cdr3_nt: TGTGCCAGCAGCCAAGATCCAGGAAACACTGAAGCTTTCTTT; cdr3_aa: CASSQDPGNTEAFF
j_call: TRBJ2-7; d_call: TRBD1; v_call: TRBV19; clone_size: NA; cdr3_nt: TGTGCCAGTCGGTACGGGACAGGGGGCAGCTACGAGCAGTACTTC; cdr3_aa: CASRYGTGGSYEQYF
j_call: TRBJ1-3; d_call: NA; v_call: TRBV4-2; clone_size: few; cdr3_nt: TGTGCCAGCAGCTTAGAGGGGGATTCTGGAAACACCATATATTTT; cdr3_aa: CASSLEGDSGNTIYF
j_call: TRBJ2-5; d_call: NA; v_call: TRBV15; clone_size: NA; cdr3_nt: TGTGCCACCAGCAGAGATCTAAGATTGGTTGAGACCCAGTACTTC; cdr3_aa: CATSRDLRLVETQYF
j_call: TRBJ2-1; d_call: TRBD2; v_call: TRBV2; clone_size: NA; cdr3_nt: TGTGCCAGCATCGGACTAGCGGGAACCAGGAATGAGCAGTTCTTC; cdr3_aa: CASIGLAGTRNEQFF
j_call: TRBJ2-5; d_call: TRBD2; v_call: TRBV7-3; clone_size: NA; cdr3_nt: TGTGCCAGCAGCTTTTATAGCGGGAAAGGGGAGACCCAGTACTTC; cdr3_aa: CASSFYSGKGETQYF
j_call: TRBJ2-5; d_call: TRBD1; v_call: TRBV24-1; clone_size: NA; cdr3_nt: TGTGCCACCAGTGACTTTTCGACAGGGGACCAAGAGACCCAGTACTTC; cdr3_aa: CATSDFSTGDQETQYF
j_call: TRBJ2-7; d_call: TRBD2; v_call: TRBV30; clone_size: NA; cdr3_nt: TGTGCCTGGAGGGGACTAGCATCCGTCTACGAGCAGTACTTC; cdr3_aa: CAWRGLASVYEQYF
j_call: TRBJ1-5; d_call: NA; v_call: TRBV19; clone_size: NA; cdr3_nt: TGTGCCAGTAGTGGCCGGCAGGGTTTGGGCATCAGCAATCAGCCCCAGCATTTT; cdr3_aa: CASSGRQGLGISNQPQHF
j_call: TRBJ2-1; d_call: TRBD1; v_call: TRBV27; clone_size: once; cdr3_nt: TGTGCCAGCAGTTGGGACAGGTACAATGAGCAGTTCTTC; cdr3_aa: CASSWDRYNEQFF
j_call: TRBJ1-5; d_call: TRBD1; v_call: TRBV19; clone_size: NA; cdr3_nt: TGTGCCAGTGGACAGGGGCGGAATCAGCCCCAGCATTTT; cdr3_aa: CASGQGRNQPQHF